The TCR beta chain described here comes from a study of CD8 T cells in ankylosing spondylitis. General study results and limits: Matched ankylosing spondylitis synovial fluid reportedly showed significant enrichment of disease-linked clones. Some of the motif variants had earlier been found in reactive arthritis patients' fluid and blood. A TCR beta motif of several highly homologous variants seemed to mark ankylosing spondylitis blood.

With 6 bases clipped from V and 10 bases from J, the junction kept 15 bases outside the gene matches. This CDR3 is 15 amino acids long. The germline V gene has CDR1 WSHSY and CDR2 SAAADI. Making the TCR beta libraries involved quantitative 5'-RACE with molecular barcodes. MiXCR was run by TCRdb on the 5' RACE reads, yielding one entry per CDR3 protein. The sample has 150,000 to 200,000 distinct CDR3 sequences, 15% to 20% seen once. This clonotype was counted at least ten times. The antigen is not known. The sequenced sample was blood, either unsorted or a sorted T cell fraction (not recorded which). The chain uses TRBV10-2 and TRBJ2-1; the match to TRBD2 covers 7 bases. This TCR came from a male donor under 30 with ankylosing spondylitis or in good health (not recorded which). The CDR3 loop reads CASSFSGLGVIEQFF. The CDR3, as DNA: TGCGCCAGCAGCTTTTCCGGACTAGGAGTTATAGAGCAGTTCTTC.